The TCR beta chain under discussion was sequenced for a study of T cell responses to AZD1222 COVID-19 vaccine. V was shortened by 5 bases and J by 7 bases, with 14 bases between the two germline ends. Germline V gene sequence: CDR1 MNHEY, CDR2 SVGEGT. This CDR3 has 13 amino acids. The data were produced by immunoSEQ multiplex PCR, yet TCRdb's version contains in-frame clones alone and is incomplete. The sample shows 100,000 or so clones, around nine tenths of them seen only once. The sample here was peripheral blood, taken on day 0 of AZD1222 vaccination. The genes are TRBV6-2 or TRBV6-3 and TRBJ1-2; D gene unclear. The TCR comes from an adult in good health. CDR3 DNA sequence: TGTGCCAGCAGTACACAAACCCCGGGTGGCTACACCTTC. Its translation is CASSTQTPGGYTF.